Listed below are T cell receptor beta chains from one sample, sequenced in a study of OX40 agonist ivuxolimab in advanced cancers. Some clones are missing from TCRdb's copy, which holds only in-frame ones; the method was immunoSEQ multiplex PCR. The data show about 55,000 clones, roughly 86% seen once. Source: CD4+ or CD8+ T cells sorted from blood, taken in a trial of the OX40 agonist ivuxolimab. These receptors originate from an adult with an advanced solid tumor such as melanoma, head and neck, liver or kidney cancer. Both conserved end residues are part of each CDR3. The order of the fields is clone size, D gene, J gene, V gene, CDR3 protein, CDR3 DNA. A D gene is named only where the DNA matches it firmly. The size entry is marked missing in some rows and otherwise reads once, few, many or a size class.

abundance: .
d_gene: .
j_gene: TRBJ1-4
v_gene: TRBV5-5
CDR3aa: CASSLRAGRRKEKLFF
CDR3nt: TGTGCCAGCAGCTTGAGGGCGGGGCGGAGGAAGGAAAAACTGTTTTTT

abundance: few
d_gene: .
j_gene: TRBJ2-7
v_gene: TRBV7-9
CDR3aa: CASSLDRHEQYF
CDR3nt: TGTGCCAGCAGCTTGGACCGTCACGAGCAGTACTTC

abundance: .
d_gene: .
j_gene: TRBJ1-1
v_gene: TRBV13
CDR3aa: CASQSLGFAVNTEAFF
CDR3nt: TGTGCCTCCCAAAGCTTAGGATTCGCAGTCAACACTGAAGCTTTCTTT

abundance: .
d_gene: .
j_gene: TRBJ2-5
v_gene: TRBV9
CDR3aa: CASSPPGGGNRQYF
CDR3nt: TGTGCCAGCAGCCCTCCAGGGGGGGGGAACCGGCAGTACTTC

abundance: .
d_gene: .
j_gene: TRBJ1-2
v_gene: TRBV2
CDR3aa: CASNREDYGYTF
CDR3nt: TGTGCCAGCAATAGGGAGGACTATGGCTACACCTTC

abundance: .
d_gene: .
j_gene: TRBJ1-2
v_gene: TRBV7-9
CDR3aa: CASSSPRGYGYTF
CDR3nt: TGTGCCAGCAGCTCCCCGCGGGGCTATGGCTACACCTTC

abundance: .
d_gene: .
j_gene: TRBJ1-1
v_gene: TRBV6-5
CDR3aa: CASSYSSDSEAFF
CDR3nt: TGTGCCAGCAGTTACTCGTCTGATTCTGAAGCTTTCTTT

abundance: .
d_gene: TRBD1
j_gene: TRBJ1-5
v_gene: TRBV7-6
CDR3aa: CASTLNRGDRGNQPQHF
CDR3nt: TGTGCCAGCACCCTAAATCGGGGGGACAGGGGGAATCAGCCCCAGCATTTT

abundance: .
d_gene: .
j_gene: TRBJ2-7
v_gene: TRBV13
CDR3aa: CASSLGHYEQYF
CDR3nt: TGTGCCAGCAGCTTAGGCCATTACGAGCAGTACTTC

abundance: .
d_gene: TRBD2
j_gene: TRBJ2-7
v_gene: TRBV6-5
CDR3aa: CASSTTSSSYEQYF
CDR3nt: TGTGCCAGCAGTACGACTAGCTCGTCCTACGAGCAGTACTTC

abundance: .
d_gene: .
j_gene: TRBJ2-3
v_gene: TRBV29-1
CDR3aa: CSFISGEERDTQYF
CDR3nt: TGCAGCTTCATCTCAGGGGAGGAACGAGATACGCAGTATTTT

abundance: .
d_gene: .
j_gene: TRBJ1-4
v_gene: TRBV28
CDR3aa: CASNGRGTEKLFF
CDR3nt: TGTGCCAGCAATGGGAGGGGGACTGAAAAACTGTTTTTT

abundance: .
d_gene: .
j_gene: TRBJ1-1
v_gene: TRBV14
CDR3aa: CASSTYRSGPTEAFF
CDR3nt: TGTGCCAGCAGCACTTATCGCAGCGGCCCCACTGAAGCTTTCTTT